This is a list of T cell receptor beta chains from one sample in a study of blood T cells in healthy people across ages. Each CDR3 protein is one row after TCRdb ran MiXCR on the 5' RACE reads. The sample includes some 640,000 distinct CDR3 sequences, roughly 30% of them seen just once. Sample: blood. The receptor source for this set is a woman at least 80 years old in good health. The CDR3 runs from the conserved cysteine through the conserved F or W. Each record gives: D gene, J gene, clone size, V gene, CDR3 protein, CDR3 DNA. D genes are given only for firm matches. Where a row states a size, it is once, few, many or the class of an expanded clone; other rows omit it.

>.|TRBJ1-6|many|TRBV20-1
CSAAGGPGNSPLHF
TGCAGTGCGGCGGGGGGCCCGGGGAATTCACCCCTCCACTTT
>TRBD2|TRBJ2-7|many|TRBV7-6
CASSSLAGTSEQYF
TGTGCCAGCAGCTCCTTAGCGGGGACGTCCGAGCAGTACTTC
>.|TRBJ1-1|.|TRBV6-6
CASSPSGFQFLTFF
TGTGCCAGCAGTCCTTCAGGGTTCCAGTTTTTGACTTTCTTT
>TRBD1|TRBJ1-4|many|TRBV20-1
CSASGGQGVSNEKLFF
TGCAGTGCAAGCGGGGGACAGGGGGTGTCTAATGAAAAACTGTTTTTT
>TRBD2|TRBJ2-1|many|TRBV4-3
CASSQGLAGAKEQFF
TGCGCCAGCAGCCAGGGACTAGCGGGCGCAAAGGAGCAGTTCTTC
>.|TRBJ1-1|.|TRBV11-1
CASSADTLNTEAFF
TGTGCCAGCAGCGCGGACACCTTGAACACTGAAGCTTTCTTT
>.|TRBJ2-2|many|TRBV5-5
CASLRRANTGELFF
TGTGCCAGCCTGCGCAGGGCCAACACCGGGGAGCTGTTTTTT
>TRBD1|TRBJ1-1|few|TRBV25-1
CASSKQTGGAAFF
TGTGCCAGCAGTAAACAAACAGGGGGCGCGGCTTTCTTT
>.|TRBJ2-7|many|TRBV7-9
CASSLKEEQYF
TGTGCCAGCAGCTTAAAGGAAGAGCAGTACTTC
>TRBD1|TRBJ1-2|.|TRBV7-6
CASSLEETGGKGYTF
TGTGCCAGCAGCTTAGAGGAGACAGGGGGCAAAGGCTACACCTTC
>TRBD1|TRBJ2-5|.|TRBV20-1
CSASDRAGETQYF
TGCAGTGCGAGCGACAGGGCCGGAGAGACCCAGTACTTC
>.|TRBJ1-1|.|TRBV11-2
CASSSLDGFF
TGTGCCAGCAGCTCCCTGGATGGTTTCTTT
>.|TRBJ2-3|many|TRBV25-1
CASRDRLEGQYF
TGTGCCAGCAGGGACAGATTGGAAGGGCAGTATTTT
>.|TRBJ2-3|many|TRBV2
CASSEADTQYF
TGTGCCAGCAGTGAAGCAGATACGCAGTATTTT
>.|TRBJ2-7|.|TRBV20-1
CSARDFRLVSSYEQYF
TGCAGTGCTAGAGATTTTAGGCTAGTTTCTAGTTATGAGCAGTACTTC
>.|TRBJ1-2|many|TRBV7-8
CASSPQGKGYGYTF
TGTGCCAGCAGCCCGCAGGGGAAAGGCTATGGCTACACCTTC
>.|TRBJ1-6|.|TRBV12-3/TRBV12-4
CASRRDRNSPLHF
TGTGCCAGCAGGCGGGACCGTAATTCACCCCTCCACTTT
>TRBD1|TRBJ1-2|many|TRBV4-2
CASSQDNRGPNYGYTF
TGTGCCAGCAGCCAAGACAACAGGGGGCCAAACTATGGCTACACCTTC
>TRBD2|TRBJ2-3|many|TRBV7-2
CASSSRTSGGVGRPDTQYF
TGTGCCAGCAGCTCCCGGACTAGCGGGGGCGTAGGACGCCCAGATACGCAGTATTTT
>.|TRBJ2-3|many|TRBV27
CASSSVGGATNTQYF
TGTGCCAGCAGTTCTGTAGGGGGGGCGACGAATACGCAGTATTTT
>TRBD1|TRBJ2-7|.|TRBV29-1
CSVVRGPTYEQYF
TGCAGCGTTGTCAGGGGGCCGACCTACGAGCAGTACTTC
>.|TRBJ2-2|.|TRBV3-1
CASSQGGAGGELFF
TGTGCCAGCAGCCAAGGCGGGGCTGGCGGGGAGCTGTTTTTT
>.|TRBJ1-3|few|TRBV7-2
CASSLGTERNTIYF
TGTGCCAGCAGCCTCGGGACGGAGAGAAACACCATATATTTT
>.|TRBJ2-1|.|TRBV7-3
CASSLRSSGHEQFF
TGTGCCAGCAGCTTAAGGTCCAGCGGGCATGAGCAGTTCTTC
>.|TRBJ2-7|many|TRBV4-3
CASSQDTGGEPYEQYF
TGCGCCAGCAGCCAAGATACCGGGGGCGAGCCCTACGAGCAGTACTTC
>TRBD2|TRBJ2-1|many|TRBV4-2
CASSQVSAGGANEQFF
TGTGCCAGCAGCCAAGTCTCAGCGGGGGGCGCTAATGAGCAGTTCTTC
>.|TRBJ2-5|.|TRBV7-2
CASSLGPNRKETQYF
TGTGCCAGCAGCTTAGGGCCCAACAGGAAAGAGACCCAGTACTTC
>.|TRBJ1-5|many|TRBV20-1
CSARIGSNQPQHF
TGCAGTGCTAGGATAGGAAGCAATCAGCCCCAGCATTTT
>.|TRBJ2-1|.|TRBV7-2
CASSSRRITYNEQFF
TGTGCCAGCAGCTCCCGACGGATAACCTACAATGAGCAGTTCTTC
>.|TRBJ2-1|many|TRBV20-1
CSAREYVGTSYNEQFF
TGCAGTGCTAGAGAATATGTGGGAACCTCCTACAATGAGCAGTTCTTC
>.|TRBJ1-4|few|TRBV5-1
CASRRQTTNEKLFF
TGCGCCAGCAGGAGGCAGACAACTAATGAAAAACTGTTTTTT
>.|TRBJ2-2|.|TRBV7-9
CASSLIPATGELFF
TGTGCCAGCAGTTTAATACCAGCCACCGGGGAGCTGTTTTTT
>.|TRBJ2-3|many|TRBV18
CASSTSTRTDTQYF
TGTGCCAGCTCAACTAGTACGCGCACAGATACGCAGTATTTT